Listed below are T cell receptor beta chains from one sample, sequenced in a study of T cells in Graves' hyperthyroidism and ophthalmopathy. TCRdb recomputed calls from the multiplex PCR reads with MiXCR, one row per CDR3 protein. This repertoire shows hundreds of thousands of distinct CDR3 sequences, approximately 14% found once; its top ten account for just under 8%. Material for sequencing was blood. These receptors originate from a woman aged 18-30 years with Graves' hyperthyroidism. CDR3s include the opening cysteine and the closing phenylalanine or tryptophan. D genes are given only for firm matches. Not all rows give a size; the values are once, few, many and, for expanded clones, a class.

j_gene: TRBJ1-1
abundance: many
d_gene: -
v_gene: TRBV2
CDR3aa: CASSEARAFF
CDR3nt: TGTGCCAGCAGTGAAGCGCGGGCTTTCTTT

j_gene: TRBJ1-1
abundance: -
d_gene: -
v_gene: TRBV6-1
CDR3aa: CASSEGTEMNTEAFF
CDR3nt: TGTGCCAGCAGTGAAGGGACGGAGATGAACACTGAAGCTTTCTTT

j_gene: TRBJ1-6
abundance: -
d_gene: -
v_gene: TRBV5-1
CDR3aa: CASSLALAGSNSPLHF
CDR3nt: TGCGCCAGCAGCTTGGCCCTGGCAGGGTCAAATTCACCCCTCCACTTT

j_gene: TRBJ1-5
abundance: many
d_gene: -
v_gene: TRBV5-1
CDR3aa: CASSLAGRDQPQHF
CDR3nt: TGCGCCAGCAGCTTGGCAGGTAGAGATCAGCCCCAGCATTTT

j_gene: TRBJ2-2
abundance: -
d_gene: -
v_gene: TRBV6-6
CDR3aa: CASSYSRGSRGAGELFF
CDR3nt: TGTGCCAGCAGTTACTCGAGAGGGTCCCGAGGGGCCGGGGAGCTGTTTTTT

j_gene: TRBJ2-2
abundance: few
d_gene: -
v_gene: TRBV10-3
CDR3aa: CAISDRENLLFF
CDR3nt: TGTGCCATCAGTGACAGGGAGAACCTGCTGTTTTTT

j_gene: TRBJ2-1
abundance: many
d_gene: TRBD1
v_gene: TRBV7-2
CDR3aa: CASSSQTGPYNEQFF
CDR3nt: TGTGCCAGCAGCTCTCAGACAGGGCCCTACAATGAGCAGTTCTTC

j_gene: TRBJ1-6
abundance: -
d_gene: -
v_gene: TRBV9
CDR3aa: CASSGGSLSYNSPLHF
CDR3nt: TGTGCCAGCAGCGGGGGCAGCCTCTCCTATAATTCACCCCTCCACTTT

j_gene: TRBJ1-2
abundance: -
d_gene: -
v_gene: TRBV3-1
CDR3aa: CASSSNGGGYNYGYTF
CDR3nt: TGTGCCAGCAGCTCGAACGGGGGAGGGTATAACTATGGCTACACCTTC

j_gene: TRBJ2-5
abundance: many
d_gene: TRBD2
v_gene: TRBV7-8
CDR3aa: CASSLIAGGRETQYF
CDR3nt: TGTGCCAGCAGCTTAATAGCGGGGGGGCGGGAGACCCAGTACTTC

j_gene: TRBJ2-7
abundance: few
d_gene: -
v_gene: TRBV20-1
CDR3aa: CSAAQVPFYEQYF
CDR3nt: TGCAGTGCGGCACAGGTACCCTTTTACGAGCAGTACTTC

j_gene: TRBJ1-4
abundance: many
d_gene: -
v_gene: TRBV11-2
CDR3aa: CASSPGHSYEKLFF
CDR3nt: TGTGCCAGCAGCCCGGGACATTCATATGAAAAACTGTTTTTT

j_gene: TRBJ2-1
abundance: many
d_gene: TRBD2
v_gene: TRBV2
CDR3aa: CASSDEGLAGGKFF
CDR3nt: TGTGCCAGCAGCGACGAGGGACTAGCGGGGGGGAAGTTCTTC

j_gene: TRBJ2-1
abundance: few
d_gene: TRBD2
v_gene: TRBV6-1
CDR3aa: CASSEKALAGGWQFF
CDR3nt: TGTGCCAGCAGTGAAAAAGCACTAGCGGGGGGATGGCAGTTCTTC

j_gene: TRBJ2-5
abundance: many
d_gene: -
v_gene: TRBV3-1
CDR3aa: CASSQGSAKETQYF
CDR3nt: TGTGCCAGCAGCCAGGGTTCCGCGAAAGAGACCCAGTACTTC

j_gene: TRBJ2-2
abundance: many
d_gene: -
v_gene: TRBV6-1
CDR3aa: CASSEIQDTGELFF
CDR3nt: TGTGCCAGCAGTGAAATACAGGACACCGGGGAGCTGTTTTTT

j_gene: TRBJ2-4
abundance: many
d_gene: TRBD2
v_gene: TRBV20-1
CDR3aa: CSAEPTTTSGRNIQYF
CDR3nt: TGCAGTGCCGAACCGACTACCACTAGCGGGAGGAACATTCAGTACTTC

j_gene: TRBJ1-6
abundance: few
d_gene: -
v_gene: TRBV5-8
CDR3aa: CASSPWVLGSPLHF
CDR3nt: TGTGCCAGCAGCCCCTGGGTCTTAGGGTCACCCCTCCACTTT

j_gene: TRBJ2-5
abundance: -
d_gene: -
v_gene: TRBV12-3/TRBV12-4
CDR3aa: CASSRTGLLQETQYF
CDR3nt: TGTGCCAGCAGCCGCACGGGACTGTTACAAGAGACCCAGTACTTC

j_gene: TRBJ2-4
abundance: many
d_gene: -
v_gene: TRBV5-6
CDR3aa: CASSFFIGRWRAKNIQYF
CDR3nt: TGTGCCAGCAGCTTTTTCATCGGGCGATGGCGGGCCAAAAACATTCAGTACTTC

j_gene: TRBJ1-2
abundance: many
d_gene: -
v_gene: TRBV6-2/TRBV6-3
CDR3aa: CASSSHLSNYGYTF
CDR3nt: TGTGCCAGCAGTTCACACCTGTCAAACTATGGCTACACCTTC

j_gene: TRBJ1-2
abundance: many
d_gene: -
v_gene: TRBV7-9
CDR3aa: CASSLEGVSNYGYTF
CDR3nt: TGTGCCAGCAGCTTAGAAGGGGTTTCTAACTATGGCTACACCTTC

j_gene: TRBJ2-7
abundance: -
d_gene: -
v_gene: TRBV5-1
CDR3aa: CASSSEGNYEQYF
CDR3nt: TGCGCCAGCAGCTCCGAGGGGAATTACGAGCAGTACTTC